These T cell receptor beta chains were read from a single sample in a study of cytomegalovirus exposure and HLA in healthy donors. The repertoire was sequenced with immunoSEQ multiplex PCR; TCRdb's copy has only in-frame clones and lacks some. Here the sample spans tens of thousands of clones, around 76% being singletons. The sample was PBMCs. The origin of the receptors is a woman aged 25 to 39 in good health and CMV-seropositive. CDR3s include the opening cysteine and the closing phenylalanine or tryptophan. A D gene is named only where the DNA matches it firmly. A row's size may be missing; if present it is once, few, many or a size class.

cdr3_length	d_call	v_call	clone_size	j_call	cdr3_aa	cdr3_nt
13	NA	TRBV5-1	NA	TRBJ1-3	CASSRESGNTIYF	TGCGCCAGCAGCCGGGAGAGTGGAAACACCATATATTTT
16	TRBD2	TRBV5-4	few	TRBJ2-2	CASSLLLARNTGELFF	TGTGCCAGCAGCTTATTACTAGCGCGGAACACCGGGGAGCTGTTTTTT
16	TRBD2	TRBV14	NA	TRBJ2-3	CASSQGTRDGPDTQYF	TGTGCCAGCAGCCAGGGGACTAGAGATGGGCCAGATACGCAGTATTTT
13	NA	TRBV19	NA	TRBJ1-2	CASKEDSNYGYTF	TGTGCCAGTAAGGAGGACAGCAACTATGGCTACACCTTC
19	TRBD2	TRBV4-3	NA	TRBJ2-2	CASSQDMPGTSGRTGELFF	TGCGCCAGCAGCCAAGATATGCCCGGGACTAGCGGGAGAACCGGGGAGCTGTTTTTT
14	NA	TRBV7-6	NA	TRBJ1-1	CASSLGLRATEAFF	TGTGCCAGCAGCTTAGGGCTGAGGGCCACTGAAGCTTTCTTT
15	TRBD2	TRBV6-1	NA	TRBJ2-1	CASRNLAGGSHEQFF	TGTGCCAGCAGGAACCTAGCGGGAGGATCCCATGAGCAGTTCTTC
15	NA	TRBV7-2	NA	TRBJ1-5	CASSSDSYYNQPQHF	TGTGCCAGCAGCAGTGACAGCTACTACAATCAGCCCCAGCATTTT
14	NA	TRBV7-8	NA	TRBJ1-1	CASSSYWEDTEAFF	TGTGCCAGCAGCTCCTATTGGGAGGACACTGAAGCTTTCTTT
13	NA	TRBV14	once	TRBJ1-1	CASSQAGAPEAFF	TGTGCCAGCAGCCAAGCAGGGGCCCCTGAAGCTTTCTTT
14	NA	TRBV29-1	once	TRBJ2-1	CSALSRGSYNEQFF	TGCAGCGCTCTTTCACGGGGGAGCTACAATGAGCAGTTCTTC
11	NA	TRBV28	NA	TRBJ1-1	CASSFRTEAFF	TGTGCCAGCAGTTTCCGTACTGAAGCTTTCTTT
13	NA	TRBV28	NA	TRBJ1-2	CATTDSTNYGYTF	TGTGCCACTACGGACAGTACTAACTATGGCTACACCTTC
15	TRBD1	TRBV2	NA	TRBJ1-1	CASTRGPNGNTEAFF	TGTGCCAGCACCAGGGGGCCTAATGGGAACACTGAAGCTTTCTTT
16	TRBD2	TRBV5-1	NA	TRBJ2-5	CASSLEGTSGFETQYF	TGCGCCAGCAGCTTGGAGGGGACTAGCGGGTTTGAGACCCAGTACTTC
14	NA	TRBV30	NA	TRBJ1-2	CAWIPRPGRGGYTF	TGTGCCTGGATCCCCCGTCCCGGTAGGGGTGGCTACACCTTC
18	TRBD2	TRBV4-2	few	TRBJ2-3	CASSQWTSGRSSTDTQYF	TGTGCCAGCAGCCAATGGACTAGCGGGAGATCCAGCACAGATACGCAGTATTTT
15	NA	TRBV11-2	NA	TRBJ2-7	CASSSRTRSSYEQYF	TGTGCCAGCAGCTCGCGGACACGAAGCTCCTACGAGCAGTACTTC
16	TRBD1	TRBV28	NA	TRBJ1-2	CASSTQPIDREYGYTF	TGTGCCAGCAGTACGCAACCGATCGACAGGGAATATGGCTACACCTTC
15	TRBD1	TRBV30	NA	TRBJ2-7	CAWSVPGQGRGEQYF	TGTGCCTGGAGTGTACCGGGACAGGGAAGGGGCGAGCAGTACTTC
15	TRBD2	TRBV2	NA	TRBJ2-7	CASITGTSSSYEQYF	TGTGCCAGCATTACCGGGACTAGCTCATCCTACGAGCAGTACTTC
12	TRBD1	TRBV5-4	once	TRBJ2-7	CARPGQHYEQYF	TGTGCCAGGCCGGGACAGCACTACGAGCAGTACTTC